This T cell receptor beta chain was sequenced in a study of CD8+ T cells in alopecia areata. TCR sequencing used cDNA made by reverse transcription of extracted RNA. Here immunoSEQ multiplex PCR was the method, and the copy in TCRdb shows in-frame clones only, minus some. This table has roughly 100,000 clones, around 44% appearing once. Regarding treatment: oral pan-JAK inhibitor, 5-10 mg twice daily. Alopecia areata patients gave lesional scalp punch biopsies and peripheral blood samples. General study results and limits: Tofacitinib significantly decreased scalp clonality and expanded CD8+ clones among top 100.

On this clone: Antigen: not known.

V trimming: 4 bases; J trimming: 6 bases; junction bases outside the gene matches: 3. Germline-derived CDR1 and CDR2 are MGHRA and YSYEKL. The CDR3 is 12 amino acids. The receptor comes from a human donor with alopecia areata. V and J are TRBV4-1 and TRBJ2-7; 7 bases are shared with TRBD2. Sequencing was performed on CD8+ T cells sorted from blood, taken at week 24, from a patient treated with tofacitinib. The CDR3 DNA follows: TGCGCCAGCAGCCGAGCGGGGTCCGAGCAGTACTTC. This sequence encodes CASSRAGSEQYF.